Listed below are T cell receptor beta chains from one sample, sequenced in a study of read filtering for tumor transcriptome and immune sequencing. TCRdb re-analysed the reads in MiXCR, keeping a single row per CDR3 protein. The table lists around 60,000 distinct CDR3 sequences, approximately 19% of them singletons, with around an eighth in the top ten. The sample taken for sequencing was a population of CD138-negative cells sorted from bone marrow. These receptors came from a donor aged 40 or over with multiple myeloma. Each CDR3 is given with its conserved first and last residue. A D gene is named only where the DNA matches it firmly. Clone size is not always given. Where it is, it says once, few, many or a class for expanded clones.

d_call	clone_size	j_call	v_call	cdr3_aa	cdr3_nt
-	many	TRBJ2-5	TRBV6-5	CASSSKVETQYF	TGTGCCAGCAGTTCGAAAGTAGAGACCCAGTACTTC
-	many	TRBJ2-1	TRBV11-2	CASSLTGYSYNEQFF	TGTGCCAGCAGCCTTACAGGTTACTCCTACAATGAGCAGTTCTTC
-	many	TRBJ1-1	TRBV20-1	CSAPVLNTEAFF	TGCAGTGCTCCTGTATTGAACACTGAAGCTTTCTTT
-	many	TRBJ1-1	TRBV4-2	CASSQEGGNTEAFF	TGTGCCAGCAGCCAAGAAGGTGGGAACACTGAAGCTTTCTTT
TRBD1	-	TRBJ1-5	TRBV10-3	CAANTETGGNQPQHF	TGTGCCGCCAATACCGAGACAGGGGGCAATCAGCCCCAGCATTTT
-	-	TRBJ1-5	TRBV7-9	CASSLVGTSPDTQHF	TGTGCCAGCAGCTTAGTCGGGACCAGCCCAGATACGCAGCATTTT
-	-	TRBJ1-1	TRBV3-1	CASNPEGGKGGTEAFF	TGTGCCAGCAACCCCGAGGGGGGTAAAGGTGGAACTGAAGCTTTCTTT
-	-	TRBJ1-3	TRBV3-1	CASSPAWGNSGNTIYF	TGTGCCAGCAGCCCAGCATGGGGCAACTCTGGAAACACCATATATTTT
TRBD1	many	TRBJ1-4	TRBV6-2/TRBV6-3	CASSPTGWGEKLFF	TGTGCCAGCAGCCCGACAGGGTGGGGTGAAAAACTGTTTTTT
TRBD1	many	TRBJ2-7	TRBV27	CATYLGQHPSYEQYF	TGTGCCACTTACTTGGGACAGCATCCCTCCTACGAGCAGTACTTC
TRBD1	few	TRBJ1-5	TRBV28	CASSLFRTGANQPQHF	TGTGCCAGCAGTTTGTTCCGGACAGGGGCAAATCAGCCCCAGCATTTT
TRBD2	many	TRBJ2-3	TRBV3-1	CASYSGEGTDTQYF	TGTGCCAGCTATAGCGGGGAAGGGACAGATACGCAGTATTTT
TRBD2	many	TRBJ2-1	TRBV7-9	CASSLGSSGLTYNEQFF	TGTGCCAGCAGCTTAGGGTCTAGCGGCCTTACCTACAATGAGCAGTTCTTC
-	many	TRBJ2-5	TRBV2	CASRRDQALEETQYF	TGTGCCAGTCGCCGGGACCAAGCCCTTGAAGAGACCCAGTACTTC
-	many	TRBJ1-1	TRBV7-3	CASSLSRDGEAFF	TGTGCCAGCAGCCTCTCAAGGGATGGTGAAGCTTTCTTT
TRBD2	many	TRBJ2-1	TRBV29-1	CSVSGVSNEQFF	TGCAGCGTTAGCGGGGTTAGTAATGAGCAGTTCTTC
-	-	TRBJ2-1	TRBV7-2	CGSSLVAGPYNEQFF	TGTGGCAGCAGCTTAGTTGCGGGTCCCTACAATGAGCAGTTCTTC
TRBD2	many	TRBJ2-1	TRBV12-3/TRBV12-4	CASSRRSLARAADEQFF	TGTGCCAGCAGTCGCCGGTCACTAGCGAGGGCGGCCGATGAGCAGTTCTTC